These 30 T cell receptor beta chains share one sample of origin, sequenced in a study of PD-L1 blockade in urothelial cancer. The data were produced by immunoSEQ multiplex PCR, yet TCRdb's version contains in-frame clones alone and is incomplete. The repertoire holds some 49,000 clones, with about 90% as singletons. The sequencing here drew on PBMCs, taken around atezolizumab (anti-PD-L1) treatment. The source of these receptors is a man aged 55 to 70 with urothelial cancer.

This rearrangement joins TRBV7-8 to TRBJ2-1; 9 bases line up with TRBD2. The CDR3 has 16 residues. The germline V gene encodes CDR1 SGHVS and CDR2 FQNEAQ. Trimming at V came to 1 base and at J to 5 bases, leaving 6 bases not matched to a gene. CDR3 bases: TGTGCCAGCAGCTTAGGGCTAGCGGGGAGCCACAATGAGCAGTTCTTC. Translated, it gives CASSLGLAGSHNEQFF.

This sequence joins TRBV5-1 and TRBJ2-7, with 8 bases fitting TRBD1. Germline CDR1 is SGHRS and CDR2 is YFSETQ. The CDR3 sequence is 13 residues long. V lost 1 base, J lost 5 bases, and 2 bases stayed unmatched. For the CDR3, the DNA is TGCGCCAGCAGCTTGAGGACAGGGAACGAGCAGTACTTC. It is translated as CASSLRTGNEQYF.

CDR3 in amino acids: CAWRRLAGSSYEQYF. The CDR3 region has the DNA TGTGCCTGGAGGAGGCTAGCGGGGTCCTCCTACGAGCAGTACTTC. The gene calls are TRBV30 and TRBJ2-7; TRBD2 aligns across 9 bases. The germline V gene has CDR1 GTSNPN and CDR2 SVGIG (reference sequence). The trim removed 3 bases at V and 0 bases at J, leaving 6 bases unmatched. The CDR3 spans 15 residues.

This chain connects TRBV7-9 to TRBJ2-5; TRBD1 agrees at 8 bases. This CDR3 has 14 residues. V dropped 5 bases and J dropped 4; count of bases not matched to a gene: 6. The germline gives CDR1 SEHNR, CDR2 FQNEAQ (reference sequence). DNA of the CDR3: TGTGCCAGCAGCCCCGGACAGGGAGGAGAGACCCAGTACTTC. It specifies CASSPGQGGETQYF.

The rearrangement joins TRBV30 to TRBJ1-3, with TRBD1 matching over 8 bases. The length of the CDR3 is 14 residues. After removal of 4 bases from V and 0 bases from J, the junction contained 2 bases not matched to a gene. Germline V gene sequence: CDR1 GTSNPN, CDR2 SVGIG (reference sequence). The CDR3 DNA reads TGTGCCTGGACAGGGGGCCACTCTGGAAACACCATATATTTT. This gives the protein CAWTGGHSGNTIYF.

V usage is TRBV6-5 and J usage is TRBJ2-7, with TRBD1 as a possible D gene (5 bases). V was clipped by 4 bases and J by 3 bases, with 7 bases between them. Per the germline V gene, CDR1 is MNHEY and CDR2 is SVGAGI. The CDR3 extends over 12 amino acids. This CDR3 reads CASSSDSYEQYF. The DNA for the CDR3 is TGTGCCAGCAGTTCAGACAGCTACGAGCAGTACTTC.

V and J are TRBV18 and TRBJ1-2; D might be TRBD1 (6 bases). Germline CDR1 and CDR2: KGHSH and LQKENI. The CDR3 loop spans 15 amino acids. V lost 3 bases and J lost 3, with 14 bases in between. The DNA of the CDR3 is TGTGCCAGCTCACCTCAACAGGGAATCGACTATGGCTACACCTTC. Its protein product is CASSPQQGIDYGYTF.

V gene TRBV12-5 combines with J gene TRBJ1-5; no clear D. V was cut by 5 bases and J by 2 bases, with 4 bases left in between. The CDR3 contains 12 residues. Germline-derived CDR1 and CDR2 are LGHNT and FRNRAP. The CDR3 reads CASGTGNQPQHF. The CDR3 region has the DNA TGTGCTAGTGGTACTGGCAATCAGCCCCAGCATTTT.

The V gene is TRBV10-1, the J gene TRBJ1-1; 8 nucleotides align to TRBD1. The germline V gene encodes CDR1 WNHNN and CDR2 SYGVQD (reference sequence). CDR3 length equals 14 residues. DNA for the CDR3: TGCCCCTCCGGTGACAGGGGAATGAACACTGAAGCTTTCTTT. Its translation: CPSGDRGMNTEAFF.

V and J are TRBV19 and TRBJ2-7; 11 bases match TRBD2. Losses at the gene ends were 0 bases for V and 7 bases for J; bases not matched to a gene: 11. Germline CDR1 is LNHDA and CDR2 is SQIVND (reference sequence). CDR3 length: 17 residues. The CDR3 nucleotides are TGTGCCAGTAGTATAGAACTGACTAGCGGGGCCCCATGGGAGCAGTACTTC. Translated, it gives CASSIELTSGAPWEQYF.

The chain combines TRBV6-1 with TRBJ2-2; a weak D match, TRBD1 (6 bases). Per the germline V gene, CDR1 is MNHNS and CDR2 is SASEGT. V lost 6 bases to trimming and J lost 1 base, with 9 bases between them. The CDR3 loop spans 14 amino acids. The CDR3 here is CASSPGQNTGELFF. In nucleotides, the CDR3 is TGTGCCAGCAGCCCGGGACAGAACACCGGGGAGCTGTTTTTT.

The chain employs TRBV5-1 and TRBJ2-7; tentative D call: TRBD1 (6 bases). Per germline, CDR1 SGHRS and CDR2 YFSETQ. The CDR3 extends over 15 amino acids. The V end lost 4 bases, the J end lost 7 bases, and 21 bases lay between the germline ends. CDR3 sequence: CASSPRTDPTTEQYF. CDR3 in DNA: TGCGCCAGCAGCCCCCGGACAGACCCTACTACAGAGCAGTACTTC.

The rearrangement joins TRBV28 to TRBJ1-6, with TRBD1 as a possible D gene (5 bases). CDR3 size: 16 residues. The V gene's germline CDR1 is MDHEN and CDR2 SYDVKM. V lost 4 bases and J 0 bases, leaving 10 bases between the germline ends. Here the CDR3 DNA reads TGTGCCAGCAGTTATGCGGGGCGCTCCTATAATTCACCCCTCCACTTT. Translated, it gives CASSYAGRSYNSPLHF.

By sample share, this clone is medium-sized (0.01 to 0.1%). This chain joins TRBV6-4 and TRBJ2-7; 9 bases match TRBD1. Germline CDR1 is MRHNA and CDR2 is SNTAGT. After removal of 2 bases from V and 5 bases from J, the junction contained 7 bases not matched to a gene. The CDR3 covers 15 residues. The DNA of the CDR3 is TGTGCCAGCAGTGACCGGAGGACAGGGGACGACGAGCAGTACTTC. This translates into CASSDRRTGDDEQYF.

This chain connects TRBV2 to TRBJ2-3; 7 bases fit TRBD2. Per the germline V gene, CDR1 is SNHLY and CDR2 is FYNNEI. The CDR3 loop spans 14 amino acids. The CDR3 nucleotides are TGTGCTTCGCAGTGGGGGGGAGTAACAGATACGCAGTATTTT. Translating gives CASQWGGVTDTQYF. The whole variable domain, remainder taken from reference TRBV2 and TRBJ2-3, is EPEVTQTPSHQVTQMGQEVILRCVPISNHLYFYWYRQILGQKVEFLVSFYNNEISEKSEIFDDQFSVERPDGSNFTLKIRSTKLEDSAMYFCASQWGGVTDTQYFGPGTRLTVL.

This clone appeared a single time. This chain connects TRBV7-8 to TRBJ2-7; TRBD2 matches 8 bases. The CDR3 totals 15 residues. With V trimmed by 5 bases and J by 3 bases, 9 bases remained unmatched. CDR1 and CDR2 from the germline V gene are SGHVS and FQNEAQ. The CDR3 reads CASSPGGGPYYEQYF. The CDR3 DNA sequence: TGTGCCAGCAGCCCCGGCGGGGGGCCCTACTACGAGCAGTACTTC.

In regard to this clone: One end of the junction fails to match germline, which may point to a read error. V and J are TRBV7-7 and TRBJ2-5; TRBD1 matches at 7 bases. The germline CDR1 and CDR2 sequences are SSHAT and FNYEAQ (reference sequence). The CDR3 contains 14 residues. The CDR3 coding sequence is TGTGCTAGCAGCTCCACAGGGGCCCAAGAGACCCAGTACTTC. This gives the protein CASSSTGAQETQYF.

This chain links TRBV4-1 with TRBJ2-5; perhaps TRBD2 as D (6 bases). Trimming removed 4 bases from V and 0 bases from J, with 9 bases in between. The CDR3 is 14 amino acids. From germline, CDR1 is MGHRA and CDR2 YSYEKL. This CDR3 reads CASSRGDDQETQYF. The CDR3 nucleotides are TGCGCCAGCAGCCGGGGGGACGACCAAGAGACCCAGTACTTC.

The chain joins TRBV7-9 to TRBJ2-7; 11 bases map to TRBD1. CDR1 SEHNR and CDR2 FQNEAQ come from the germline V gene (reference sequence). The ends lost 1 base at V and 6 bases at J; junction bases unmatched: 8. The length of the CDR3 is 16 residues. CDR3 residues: CASSLVAGTGGPEQYF. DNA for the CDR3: TGTGCCAGCAGCTTAGTGGCCGGGACAGGGGGTCCCGAGCAGTACTTC.

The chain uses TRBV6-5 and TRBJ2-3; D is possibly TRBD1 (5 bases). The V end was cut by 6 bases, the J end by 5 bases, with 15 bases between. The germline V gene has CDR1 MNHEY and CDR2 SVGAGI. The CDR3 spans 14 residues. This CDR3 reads CASRPRAWGDTQYF. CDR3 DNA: TGTGCCAGCAGACCCAGGGCGTGGGGAGATACGCAGTATTTT.

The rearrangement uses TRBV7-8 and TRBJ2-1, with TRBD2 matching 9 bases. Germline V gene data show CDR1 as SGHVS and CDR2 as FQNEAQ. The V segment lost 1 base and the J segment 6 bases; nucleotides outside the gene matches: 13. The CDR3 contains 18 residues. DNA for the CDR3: TGTGCCAGCAGCTTAGTGCTCGGCGGGGGGGCCCTAGGCAATGAGCAGTTCTTC. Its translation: CASSLVLGGGALGNEQFF.

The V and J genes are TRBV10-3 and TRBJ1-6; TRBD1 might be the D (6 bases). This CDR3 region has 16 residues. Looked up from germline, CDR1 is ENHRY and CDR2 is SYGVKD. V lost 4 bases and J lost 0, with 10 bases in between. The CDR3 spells CAISAGGSSYNSPLHF. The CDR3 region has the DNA TGTGCCATCAGTGCGGGGGGCAGCTCCTATAATTCACCCCTCCACTTT.

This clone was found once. CDR3 region: CASSLTGTAVAEAFF. CDR3 coding DNA: TGTGCCAGCAGCTTGACCGGGACAGCAGTTGCTGAAGCTTTCTTT. The chain joins TRBV7-9 to TRBJ1-1; 7 positions agree with TRBD1. The ends lost 3 bases at V and 6 bases at J; junction bases unmatched: 10. This CDR3 has 15 residues. Germline CDR1 SEHNR, CDR2 FQNEAQ (reference sequence). The whole variable domain, filled in from reference TRBV7-9 and TRBJ1-1, reads DTGVSQNPRHKITKRGQNVTFRCDPISEHNRLYWYRQTLGQGPEFLTYFQNEAQLEKSRLLSDRFSAERPKGSFSTLEIQRTEQGDSAMYLCASSLTGTAVAEAFFGQGTRLTVV.

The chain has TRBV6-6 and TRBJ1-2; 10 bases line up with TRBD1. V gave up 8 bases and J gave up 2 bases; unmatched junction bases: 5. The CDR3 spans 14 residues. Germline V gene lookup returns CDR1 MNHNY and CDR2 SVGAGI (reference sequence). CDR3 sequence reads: CASRRDRGNYGYTF. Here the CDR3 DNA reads TGTGCCAGCCGACGGGACAGGGGCAACTATGGCTACACCTTC.

CDR3 sequence (DNA): TGCAGCGTGGATCTAGGGGGCTACGAGCAGTACTTC. Protein sequence: CSVDLGGYEQYF. This chain connects TRBV29-1 to TRBJ2-7, with D maybe TRBD1 (6 bases). CDR3 size: 12 residues. V shed 6 bases and J shed 3 bases, with 12 bases lying between them. CDR1 is SQVTM and CDR2 is ANQGSEA in the germline V gene.

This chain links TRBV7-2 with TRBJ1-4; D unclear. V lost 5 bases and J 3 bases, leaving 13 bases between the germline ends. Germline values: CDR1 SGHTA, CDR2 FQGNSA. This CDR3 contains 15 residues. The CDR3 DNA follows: TGTGCCAGCAGCGGTCGGAGTGGCGCTAATGAAAAACTGTTTTTT. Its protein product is CASSGRSGANEKLFF.

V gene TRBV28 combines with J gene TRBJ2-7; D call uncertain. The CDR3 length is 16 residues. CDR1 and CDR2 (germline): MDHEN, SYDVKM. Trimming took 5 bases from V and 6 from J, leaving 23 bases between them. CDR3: CASSLIDPGPRREQYF. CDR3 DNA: TGTGCCAGCAGTCTTATCGATCCGGGTCCAAGGCGCGAGCAGTACTTC.

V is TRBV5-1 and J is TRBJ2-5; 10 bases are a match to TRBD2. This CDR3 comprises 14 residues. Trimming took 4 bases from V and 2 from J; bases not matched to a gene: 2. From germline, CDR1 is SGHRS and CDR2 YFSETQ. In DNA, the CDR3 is TGCGCCAGCAGCACAGCGGGGGGGCAAGAGACCCAGTACTTC. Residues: CASSTAGGQETQYF.

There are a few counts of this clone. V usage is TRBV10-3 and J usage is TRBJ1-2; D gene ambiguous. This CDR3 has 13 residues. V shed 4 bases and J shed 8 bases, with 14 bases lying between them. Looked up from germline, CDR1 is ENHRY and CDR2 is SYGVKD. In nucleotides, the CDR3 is TGTGCCATCAGTGGGAGGGTCGAAGGGGGCTACACCTTC. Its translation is CAISGRVEGGYTF.

CDR3 region: CASSPLRGRITEAFF. CDR3 sequence (DNA): TGTGCCAGCAGCCCTCTCAGGGGGCGAATCACTGAAGCTTTCTTT. This rearrangement joins TRBV5-8 to TRBJ1-1; 8 bases are shared with TRBD1. The CDR3 extends over 15 amino acids. Germline V gives CDR1 SGHTS, CDR2 YDEGEE. The J segment lost 4 bases and the V segment lost 4 bases, leaving 9 bases of the junction unmatched. The variable domain in full, with the rest retrieved from reference TRBV5-8 and TRBJ1-1, is EAGVTQSPTHLIKTRGQQATLRCSPISGHTSVYWYQQALGLGLQFLLWYDEGEERNRGNFPPRFSGRQFPNYSSELNVNALELEDSALYLCASSPLRGRITEAFFGQGTRLTVV.